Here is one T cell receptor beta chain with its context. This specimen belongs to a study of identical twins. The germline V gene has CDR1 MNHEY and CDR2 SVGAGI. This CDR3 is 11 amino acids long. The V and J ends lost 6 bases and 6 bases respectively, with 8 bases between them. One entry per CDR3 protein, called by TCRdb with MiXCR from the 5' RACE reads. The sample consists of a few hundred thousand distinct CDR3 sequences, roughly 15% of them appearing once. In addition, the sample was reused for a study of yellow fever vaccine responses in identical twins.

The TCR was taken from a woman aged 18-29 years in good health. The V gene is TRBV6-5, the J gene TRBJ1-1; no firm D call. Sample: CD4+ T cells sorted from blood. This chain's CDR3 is CASRKGPEAFF. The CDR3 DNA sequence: TGTGCCAGCAGGAAGGGTCCTGAAGCTTTCTTT.